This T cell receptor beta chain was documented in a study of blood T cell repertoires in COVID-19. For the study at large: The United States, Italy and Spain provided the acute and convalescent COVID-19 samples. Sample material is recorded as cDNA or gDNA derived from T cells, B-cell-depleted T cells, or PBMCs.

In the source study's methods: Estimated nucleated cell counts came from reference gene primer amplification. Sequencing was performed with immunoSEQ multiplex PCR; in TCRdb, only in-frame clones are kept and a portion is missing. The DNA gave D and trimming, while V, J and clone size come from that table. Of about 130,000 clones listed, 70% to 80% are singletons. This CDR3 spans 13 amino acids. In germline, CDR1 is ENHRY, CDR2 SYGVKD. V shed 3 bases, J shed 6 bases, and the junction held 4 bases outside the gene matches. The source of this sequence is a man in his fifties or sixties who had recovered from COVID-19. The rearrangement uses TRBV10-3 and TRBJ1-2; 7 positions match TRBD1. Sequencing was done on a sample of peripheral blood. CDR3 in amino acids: CAISDGTVNGYTF. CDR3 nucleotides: TGTGCCATCAGTGACGGGACAGTGAATGGCTACACCTTC.